This TCR beta chain was sequenced for a study of control samples from healthy donors and cancer patients. This table comes from immunoSEQ multiplex PCR, and its TCRdb copy is limited to in-frame clones, with some not included. The sample lists 120,000 or so clones; roughly 91% were seen once. The sequenced material came from blood. The clonotype was recovered from a man aged 35 to 55 in good health.

The CDR3 sequence: CASSPGAGGGNTIYF. Written as DNA, the CDR3 is TGTGCCAGCAGCCCCGGAGCAGGGGGAGGAAACACCATATATTTT. The chain combines TRBV11-3 with TRBJ1-3; TRBD1 agrees at 7 bases. Germline CDR1 SGHNT, CDR2 YENEEA. The V and J ends lost 5 bases and 4 bases, in that order; junction bases with no gene match: 8. This CDR3 contains 15 residues.